Sequencing of this TCR beta chain was carried out in a study of neurological immune-mediated disorders. Many counts were recorded for this clonotype. One entry per CDR3 protein results from TCRdb running MiXCR on the 5' RACE reads. The sample has roughly 36,000 distinct CDR3 sequences, 7% to 8.5% seen once; the top ten hold around 5.7%. The CDR3 extends over 15 amino acids. V lost 4 bases and J 2 bases, leaving 15 bases between the germline ends. The sample taken for sequencing was CD4+ T cells from blood. The chain combines TRBV12-3 or TRBV12-4 with TRBJ2-7; maybe TRBD1 (6 bases). The sequence came from a middle-aged man in good health. CDR3 in amino acids: CASSSRGWRPYEQYF. The DNA of the CDR3 is TGTGCCAGCAGTTCAAGGGGGTGGCGGCCCTACGAGCAGTACTTC.